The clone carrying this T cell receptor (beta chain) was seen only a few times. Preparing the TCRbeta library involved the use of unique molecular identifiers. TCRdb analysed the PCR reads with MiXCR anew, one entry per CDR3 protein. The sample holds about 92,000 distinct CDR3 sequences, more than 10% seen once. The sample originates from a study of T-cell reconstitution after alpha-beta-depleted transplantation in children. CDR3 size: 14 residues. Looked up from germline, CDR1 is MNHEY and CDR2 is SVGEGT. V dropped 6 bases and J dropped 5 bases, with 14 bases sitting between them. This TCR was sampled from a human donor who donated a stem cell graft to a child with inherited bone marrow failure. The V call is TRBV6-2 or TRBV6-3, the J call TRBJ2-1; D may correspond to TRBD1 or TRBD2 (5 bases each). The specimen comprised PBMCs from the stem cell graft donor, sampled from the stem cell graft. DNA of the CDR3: TGTGCCAGCAGCCGACGGGACCCGAACAATGAGCAGTTCTTC. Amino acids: CASSRRDPNNEQFF.